This paragraph covers one T cell receptor beta chain sequence. The antigen is not known. The authors took PBMCs from 10 ml fresh peripheral blood. These data are taken from a study of T cells in Graves' hyperthyroidism and ophthalmopathy. Overall study results and limits: Ophthalmopathy onset followed model prediction by a median about six months.

From RNA transcripts, TCR beta CDR3 regions were amplified. Using the HTBI primer set, a first-round RT-PCR was run on the TCR CDR3. TCRdb ran MiXCR on the multiplex PCR reads and lists one entry per CDR3 protein. The table has a few hundred thousand distinct CDR3 sequences, roughly 12% seen once. Sequencing used blood. The clonotype originates from a man younger than 45 with Graves' hyperthyroidism that later progressed to Graves' ophthalmopathy.

CDR3 nucleotide sequence: TGTGCCAGCAGCTTTGGGGTGATCTCCTACGAGCAGTACTTC. It yields the protein CASSFGVISYEQYF. The chain combines TRBV7-2 with TRBJ2-7, with unresolved D. Germline V gene data show CDR1 as SGHTA and CDR2 as FQGNSA. There are 14 residues in the CDR3. V dropped 3 bases and J dropped 0 bases, with 9 bases sitting between them.